Reported below is one T cell receptor beta chain. Its antigen has not been determined. No clone much larger than this one lies a single base away; base qualities are absent. The sample is drawn from a study of cytotoxic CD8 clonotypes in ibrutinib-treated CLL (TCRdb year 2021). Notes on the research overall: The cohort was composed of more than ten relapsed/refractory and fewer than 16 treatment-naive patients; IGHV unmutated status was identified in roughly 17 patients. Responses were partial in around 25 patients and complete in 2; after median about 63 months follow-up, around 15 stayed in remission and around 12 progressed. Samples at response were collected after a median of about twelve months of treatment, with a range of about 6 to 40 months. On average, each sample yielded hundreds of thousands of productive templates and 80,000 to 95,000 productive rearrangements. Longitudinal samples were obtainable from about 30% of the roughly 86 participants in the trial. Cryopreserved peripheral blood mononuclear cells were obtained prior to treatment, at the time of response, and at either disease progression or sustained remission. All remission and progressive disease samples were collected while patients were still receiving ibrutinib. General findings and caveats noted by the study authors: Public clonotypes were rare and either contracted or stayed stable during treatment, and the rise in clonality at ibrutinib response reflected the expansion of private clonotypes. An increase in clonality was observed at ibrutinib response, with clonality remaining stable during sustained remission and falling back toward baseline at progression. Lymph node repertoires were not examined, and the timing of sampling was not matched between patients in sustained remission and those whose disease progressed. At baseline, clonality was higher than in age-matched healthy donors and showed a strong correlation with circulating CD8+ T-cell counts.

Per the publication, the time point label means: about twelve months on ibrutinib. Approximately 2 micrograms of genomic DNA were extracted from cryopreserved PBMCs for TCR beta library preparation. Longitudinal blood samples from CLL patients on ibrutinib monotherapy were analyzed using high-throughput TCR beta sequencing. The patients were enrolled in a single-center, open-label phase 2 trial of ibrutinib monotherapy. Each clonotype received, on average, approximately 9.9x coverage in deep resolution sequencing performed on a MiSeq, where the target depth lay between 1 in 1 million and 1 in 200,000 T cells. The immunoSEQ hsTCRB Kit was used to generate TCR beta libraries. The authors' analysis ran thus. The data were analyzed with ImmunoSEQ Analyzer and ImmunoSEQ Data Assistant, and V, D and J gene assignments followed IMGT definitions. Clonality, with values ranging from 0 to 1, was calculated as one minus the normalized Shannon entropy of productive rearrangement frequencies. Public clonotype analysis was restricted to overrepresented clonotypes comprising at least 0.05% of each patient's repertoire. Fewer than 15 repertoires from age-matched healthy donors, obtained from immuneACCESS, served as clonality controls. Not all clones reach the TCRdb copy of this immuneACCESS table, which keeps in-frame sequences only. Checked studies attribute under half of the gap to unresolved V genes and leave the rest unexplained. V and J calls and clone size come straight from that table; D and trimming were deduced from the DNA. Across this sample there are 90,000 to 100,000 clones, with approximately 78% seen only once. In total, the top ten clones hold approximately 30% of the sample.

V is clipped by 2 bases and J by 9 bases, and the sequence between their germline boundaries is 16 bases long. The CDR3, from cysteine to phenylalanine, totals 14 residues. Only the CDR3 part of the read is kept: 42 bases, read in frame from the first base. From the germline V gene, CDR1 is MNHEY and CDR2 is SVGAGI. The source was PBMCs, collected after 12 months of ibrutinib treatment. The V gene is TRBV6-5 and the J gene is TRBJ1-2; no D gene can be assigned with confidence. The receptor comes from a human donor with chronic lymphocytic leukemia. The DNA reads as follows: TGTGCCAGCAGTTACGAGGCGGACCCTAGGAGCTACACCTTC. Its translation reads: CASSYEADPRSYTF.